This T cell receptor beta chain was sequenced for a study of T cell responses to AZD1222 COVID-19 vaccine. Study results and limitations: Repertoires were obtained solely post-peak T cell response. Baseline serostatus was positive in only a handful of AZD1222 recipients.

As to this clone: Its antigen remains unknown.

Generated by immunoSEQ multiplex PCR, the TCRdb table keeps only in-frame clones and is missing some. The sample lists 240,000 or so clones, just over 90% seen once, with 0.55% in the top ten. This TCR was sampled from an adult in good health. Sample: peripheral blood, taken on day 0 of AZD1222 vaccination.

The CDR3: CASSGTGETAYEQYF. For the CDR3, the DNA is TGTGCCAGTAGTGGAACAGGGGAGACGGCCTACGAGCAGTACTTC. This chain connects TRBV19 to TRBJ2-7, with 7 bases identical to TRBD1. V trimming: 5 bases; J trimming: 2 bases; junction bases outside the gene matches: 9. CDR3 length equals 15 residues. The germline CDR1 and CDR2 sequences are LNHDA and SQIVND (reference sequence).